The clone carrying this T cell receptor beta chain has more than one count but fewer than ten. No antigen is known for it. This sample is drawn from a study of T-cell memory formation after mild COVID-19. Study observations and caveats: Some clones that responded were present in memory (sampled pre-infection), which suggests cross-reactive memory joined. The CD4+ clones that contracted clustered mainly within CM and EM, and the CD8+ clones concentrated in EMRA.

TCRdb fed the 5' RACE reads into MiXCR, producing one record per CDR3 protein. The top ten clones hold roughly a fifth of a sample with about 340,000 distinct CDR3 sequences, 20% to 25% of them seen once. The receptor was derived from a man between 18 and 35 years old who had mild COVID-19 (a few samples of this study predate the infection). Cell type and time point are not known. The sequenced material came from PBMCs or a T cell subset sorted from them (not recorded which).

The CDR3 loop reads CASTRTGTDEQYF. For the CDR3, the DNA is TGCGCCAGCACCCGGACGGGGACTGACGAGCAGTACTTC. This rearrangement joins TRBV5-1 to TRBJ2-7; D possibly corresponds to TRBD2 (6 bases). V lost 6 bases to trimming and J lost 5 bases, with 15 bases between them. Germline assignment: CDR1 SGHRS and CDR2 YFSETQ. The CDR3 has 13 amino acids.